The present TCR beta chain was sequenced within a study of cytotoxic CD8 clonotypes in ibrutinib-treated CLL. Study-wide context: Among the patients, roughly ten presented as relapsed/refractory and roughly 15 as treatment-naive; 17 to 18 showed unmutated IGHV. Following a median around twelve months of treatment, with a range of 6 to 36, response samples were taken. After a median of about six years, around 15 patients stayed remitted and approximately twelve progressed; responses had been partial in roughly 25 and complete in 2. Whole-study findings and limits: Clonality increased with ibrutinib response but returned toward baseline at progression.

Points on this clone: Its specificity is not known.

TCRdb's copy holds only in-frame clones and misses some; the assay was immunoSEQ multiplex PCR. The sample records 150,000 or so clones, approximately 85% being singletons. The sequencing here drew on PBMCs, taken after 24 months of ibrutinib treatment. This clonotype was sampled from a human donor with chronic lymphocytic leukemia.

The CDR3 DNA is TGTGCCAGCAGCCCGACTAGCGGGAGGGCCATCGGGGAGCTGTTTTTT. It translates to CASSPTSGRAIGELFF. This chain connects TRBV11-2 to TRBJ2-2, with TRBD2 identical over 14 bases. This CDR3 is built from 16 residues. After removal of 5 bases from V and 7 bases from J, the junction contained 6 bases not matched to a gene. Germline values: CDR1 SGHAT, CDR2 FQNNGV.